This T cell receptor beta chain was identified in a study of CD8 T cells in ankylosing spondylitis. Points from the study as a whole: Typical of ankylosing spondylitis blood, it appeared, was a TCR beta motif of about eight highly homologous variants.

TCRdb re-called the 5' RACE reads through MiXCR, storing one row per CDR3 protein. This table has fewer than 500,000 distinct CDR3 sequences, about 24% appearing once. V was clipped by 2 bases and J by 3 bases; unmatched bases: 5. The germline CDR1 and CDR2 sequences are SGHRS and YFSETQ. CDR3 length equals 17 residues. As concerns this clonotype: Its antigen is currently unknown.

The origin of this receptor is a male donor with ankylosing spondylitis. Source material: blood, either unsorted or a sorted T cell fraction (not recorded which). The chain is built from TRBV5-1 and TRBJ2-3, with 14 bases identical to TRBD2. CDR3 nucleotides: TGCGCCAGCAGCTTAGAGGGACTAGCGGGAGAGACAGATACGCAGTATTTT. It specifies CASSLEGLAGETDTQYF. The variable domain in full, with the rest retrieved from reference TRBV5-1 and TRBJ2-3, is KAGVTQTPRYLIKTRGQQVTLSCSPISGHRSVSWYQQTPGQGLQFLFEYFSETQRNKGNFPGRFSGRQFSNSRSEMNVSTLELGDSALYLCASSLEGLAGETDTQYFGPGTRLTVL.